The next 2 T cell receptor beta chains were all read from a single sample in a study of T cell responses to AZD1222 COVID-19 vaccine. Here immunoSEQ multiplex PCR was the method, and the copy in TCRdb shows in-frame clones only, minus some. The sample lists about 150,000 clones, 90% occurring once. Specimen: peripheral blood, collected 28 days after the second AZD1222 dose. These receptor sequences come from an adult who received the AZD1222 COVID-19 vaccine.

In this sample, this clone turned up once. The V gene is TRBV19, the J gene TRBJ2-1; D tentatively fits TRBD1 or TRBD2 (5 bases each). Germline lookup yields CDR1 LNHDA and CDR2 SQIVND (reference sequence). This CDR3 region has 15 residues. The V and J ends lost 6 bases and 1 base respectively, with 13 bases between them. The CDR3, as DNA: TGTGCCAGTAGGTCGAGGGGCGGATCCTACAATGAGCAGTTCTTC. As protein: CASRSRGGSYNEQFF.

The chain combines TRBV24-1 with TRBJ1-2; 8 bases agree with TRBD1. Trimming removed 7 bases from V and 8 bases from J; junction bases left unmatched: 14. Per germline, CDR1 KGHDR and CDR2 SFDVKD. The CDR3 consists of 15 residues. The CDR3 DNA reads TGTGCCACCAGCGAAGGGGGACAGGCCCAGCGGGGCTACACCTTC. Amino acids: CATSEGGQAQRGYTF.